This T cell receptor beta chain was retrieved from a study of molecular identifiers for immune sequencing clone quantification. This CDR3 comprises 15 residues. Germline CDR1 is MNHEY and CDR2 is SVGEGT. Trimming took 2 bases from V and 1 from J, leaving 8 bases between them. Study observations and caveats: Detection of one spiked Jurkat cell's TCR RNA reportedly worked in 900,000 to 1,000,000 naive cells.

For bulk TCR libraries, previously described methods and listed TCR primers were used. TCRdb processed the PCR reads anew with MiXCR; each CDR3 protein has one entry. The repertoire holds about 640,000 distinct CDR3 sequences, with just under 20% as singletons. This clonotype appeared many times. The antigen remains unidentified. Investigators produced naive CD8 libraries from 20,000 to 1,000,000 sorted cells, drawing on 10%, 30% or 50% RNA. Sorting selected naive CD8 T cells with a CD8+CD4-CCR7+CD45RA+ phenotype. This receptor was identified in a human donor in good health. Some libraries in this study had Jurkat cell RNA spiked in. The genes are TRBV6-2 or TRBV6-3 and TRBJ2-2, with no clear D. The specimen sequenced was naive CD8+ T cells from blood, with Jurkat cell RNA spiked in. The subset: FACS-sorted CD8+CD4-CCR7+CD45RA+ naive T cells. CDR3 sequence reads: CASSYRLGNTGELFF. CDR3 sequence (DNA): TGTGCCAGCAGTTACAGGCTGGGGAACACCGGGGAGCTGTTTTTT.